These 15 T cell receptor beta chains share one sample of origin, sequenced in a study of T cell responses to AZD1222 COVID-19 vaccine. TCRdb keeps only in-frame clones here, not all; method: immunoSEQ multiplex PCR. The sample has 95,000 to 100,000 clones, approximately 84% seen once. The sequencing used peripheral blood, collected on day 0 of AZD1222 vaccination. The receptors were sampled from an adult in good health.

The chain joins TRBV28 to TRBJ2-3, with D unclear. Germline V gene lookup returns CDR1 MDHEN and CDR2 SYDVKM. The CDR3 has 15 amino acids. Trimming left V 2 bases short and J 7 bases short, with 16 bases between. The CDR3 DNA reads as TGTGCCAGCAGTTTACTCGACGGGTCGAAATATACGCAGTATTTT. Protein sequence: CASSLLDGSKYTQYF.

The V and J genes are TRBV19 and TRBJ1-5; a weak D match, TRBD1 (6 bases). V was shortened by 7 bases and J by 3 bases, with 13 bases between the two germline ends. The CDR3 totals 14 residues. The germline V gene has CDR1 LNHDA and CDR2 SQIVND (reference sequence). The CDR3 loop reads CASTEGGFNQPQHF. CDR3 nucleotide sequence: TGTGCCAGTACCGAGGGGGGGTTCAATCAGCCCCAGCATTTT.

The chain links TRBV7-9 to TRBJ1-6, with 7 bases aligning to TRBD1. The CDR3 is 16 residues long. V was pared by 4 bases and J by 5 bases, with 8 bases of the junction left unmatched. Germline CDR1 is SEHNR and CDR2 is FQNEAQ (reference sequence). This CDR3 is CASSSQGGTDNSPLHF. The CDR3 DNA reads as TGTGCCAGCAGCTCCCAGGGGGGGACGGATAATTCACCCCTCCACTTT.

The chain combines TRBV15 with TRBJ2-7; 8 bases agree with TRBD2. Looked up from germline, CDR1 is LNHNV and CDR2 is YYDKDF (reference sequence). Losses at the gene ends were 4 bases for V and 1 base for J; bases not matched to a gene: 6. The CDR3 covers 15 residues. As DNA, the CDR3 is TGTGCCACCAGCATGGCACTAGCGGTTTCCTACGAGCAGTACTTC. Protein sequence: CATSMALAVSYEQYF.

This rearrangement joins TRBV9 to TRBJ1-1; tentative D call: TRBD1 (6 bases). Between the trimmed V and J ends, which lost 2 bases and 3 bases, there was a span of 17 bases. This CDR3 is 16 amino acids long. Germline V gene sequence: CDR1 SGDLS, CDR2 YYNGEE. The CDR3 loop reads CASSVFTGTRDTEAFF. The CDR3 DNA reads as TGTGCCAGCAGCGTGTTTACAGGGACTCGGGACACTGAAGCTTTCTTT.

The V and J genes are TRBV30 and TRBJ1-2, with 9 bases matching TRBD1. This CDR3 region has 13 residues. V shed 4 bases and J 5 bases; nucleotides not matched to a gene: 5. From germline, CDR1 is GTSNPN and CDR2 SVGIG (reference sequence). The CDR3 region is CAWKADRGYGYTF. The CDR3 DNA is TGTGCCTGGAAAGCGGACAGGGGATATGGCTACACCTTC. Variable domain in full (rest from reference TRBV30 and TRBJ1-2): SQTIHQWPATLVQPVGSPLSLECTVEGTSNPNLYWYRQAAGRGLQLLFYSVGIGQISSEVPQNLSASRPQDRQFILSSKKLLLSDSGFYLCAWKADRGYGYTFGSGTRLTVV.

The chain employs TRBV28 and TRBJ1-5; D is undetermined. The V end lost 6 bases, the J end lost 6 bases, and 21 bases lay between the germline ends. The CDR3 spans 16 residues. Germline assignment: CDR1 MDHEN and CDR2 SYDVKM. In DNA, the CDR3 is TGTGCCAGCAGACCCTCGCGGGAGGGCTTTGGTCAGCCCCAGCATTTT. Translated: CASRPSREGFGQPQHF. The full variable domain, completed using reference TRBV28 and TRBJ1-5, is DVKVTQSSRYLVKRTGEKVFLECVQDMDHENMFWYRQDPGLGLRLIYFSYDVKMKEKGDIPEGYSVSREKKERFSLILESASTNQTSMYLCASRPSREGFGQPQHFGDGTRLSIL.

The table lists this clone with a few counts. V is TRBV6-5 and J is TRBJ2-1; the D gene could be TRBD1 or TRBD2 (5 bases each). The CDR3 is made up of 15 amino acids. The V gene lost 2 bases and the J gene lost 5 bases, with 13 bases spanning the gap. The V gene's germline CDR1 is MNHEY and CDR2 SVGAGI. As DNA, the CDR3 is TGTGCCAGCAGTTACGTGAGAAAGGGACACAATGAGCAGTTCTTC. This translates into CASSYVRKGHNEQFF.

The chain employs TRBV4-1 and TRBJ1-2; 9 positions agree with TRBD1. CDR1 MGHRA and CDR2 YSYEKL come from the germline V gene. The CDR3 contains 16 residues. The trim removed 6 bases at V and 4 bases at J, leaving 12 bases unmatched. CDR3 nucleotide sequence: TGCGCCAGCAGTAGTTGGTCCGGGACAGGGCTCTATGGCTACACCTTC. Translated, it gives CASSSWSGTGLYGYTF.

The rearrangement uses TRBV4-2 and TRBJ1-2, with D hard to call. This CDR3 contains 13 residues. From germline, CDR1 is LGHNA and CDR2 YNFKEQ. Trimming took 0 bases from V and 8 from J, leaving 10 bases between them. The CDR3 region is CASSQERGTGYTF. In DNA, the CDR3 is TGTGCCAGCAGCCAAGAGCGTGGAACGGGCTACACCTTC.

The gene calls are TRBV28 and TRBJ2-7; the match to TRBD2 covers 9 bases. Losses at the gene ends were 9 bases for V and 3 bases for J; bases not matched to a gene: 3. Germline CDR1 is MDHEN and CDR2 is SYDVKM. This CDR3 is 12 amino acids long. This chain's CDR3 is CASRLADYEQYF. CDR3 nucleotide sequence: TGTGCCAGTCGACTAGCGGACTACGAGCAGTACTTC.

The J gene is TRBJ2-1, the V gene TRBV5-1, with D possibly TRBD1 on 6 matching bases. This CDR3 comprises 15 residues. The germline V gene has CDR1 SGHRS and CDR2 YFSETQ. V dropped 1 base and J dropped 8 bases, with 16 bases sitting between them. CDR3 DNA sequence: TGCGCCAGCAGCTTGAAACAGGGTTGGGTAGATGAGCAGTTCTTC. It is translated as CASSLKQGWVDEQFF.

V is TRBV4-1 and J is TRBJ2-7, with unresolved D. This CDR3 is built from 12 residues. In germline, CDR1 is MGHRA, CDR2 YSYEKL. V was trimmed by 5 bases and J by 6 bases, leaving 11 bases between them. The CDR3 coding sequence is TGCGCCAGCAGCTCTAATGGCGGCGAGCAGTACTTC. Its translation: CASSSNGGEQYF.

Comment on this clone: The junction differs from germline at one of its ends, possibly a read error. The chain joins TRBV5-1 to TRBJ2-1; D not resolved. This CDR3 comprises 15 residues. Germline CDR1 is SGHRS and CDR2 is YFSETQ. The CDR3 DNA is TGCGCCAGCAGCCTCGGCCATACCAAGACTTATGAACAGTTCTTC. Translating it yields CASSLGHTKTYEQFF.

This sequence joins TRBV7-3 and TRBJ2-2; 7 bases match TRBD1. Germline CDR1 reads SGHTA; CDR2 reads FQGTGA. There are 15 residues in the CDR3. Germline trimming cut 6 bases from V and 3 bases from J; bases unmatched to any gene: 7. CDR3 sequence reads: CASSPHDRDTGELFF. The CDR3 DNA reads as TGTGCCAGCAGTCCTCACGACAGGGACACCGGGGAGCTGTTTTTT.